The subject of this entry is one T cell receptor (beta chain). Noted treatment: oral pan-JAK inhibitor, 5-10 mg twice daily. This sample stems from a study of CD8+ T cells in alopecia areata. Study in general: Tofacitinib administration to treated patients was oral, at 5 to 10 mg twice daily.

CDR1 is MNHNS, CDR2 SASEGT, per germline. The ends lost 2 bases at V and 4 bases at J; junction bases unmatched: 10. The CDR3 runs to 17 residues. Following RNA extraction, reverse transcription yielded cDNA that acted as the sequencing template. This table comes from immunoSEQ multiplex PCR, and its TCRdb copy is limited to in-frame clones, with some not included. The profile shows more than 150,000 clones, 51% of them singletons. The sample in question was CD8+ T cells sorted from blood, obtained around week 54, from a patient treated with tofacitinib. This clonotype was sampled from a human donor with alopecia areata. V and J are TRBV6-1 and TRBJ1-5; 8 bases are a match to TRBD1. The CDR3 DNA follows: TGTGCCAGCAGTGAATACCAGGGGGCGAGGTATAATCAGCCCCAGCATTTT. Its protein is CASSEYQGARYNQPQHF.